A single sample is the source of the 19 T cell receptor beta chains below, sequenced in a study of blood T cell repertoires in COVID-19. Clones were sequenced by immunoSEQ multiplex PCR, and TCRdb holds only the in-frame ones, with some missing. The repertoire holds some 140,000 clones, roughly 84% seen once, with 0.6% to 0.65% in the top ten. The sequenced material came from peripheral blood. These receptors all stem from a man aged 55 to 70 with COVID-19, enrolled during active disease.

Written as DNA, the CDR3 is TGTGCCAGTAGTCCCCAAATGACAGGGATGAACACTGAAGCTTTCTTT. Residues: CASSPQMTGMNTEAFF. The chain employs TRBV19 and TRBJ1-1; 7 bases are a match to TRBD1. CDR1 is LNHDA, CDR2 SQIVND, per germline (reference sequence). The length of the CDR3 is 16 residues. Losses at the gene ends were 5 bases for V and 0 bases for J; bases not matched to a gene: 9.

The chain joins TRBV19 to TRBJ1-4; 7 nucleotides agree with TRBD1. V lost 3 bases, J lost 4 bases, and 8 bases stayed unmatched. The CDR3 spans 16 residues. CDR1 and CDR2 (germline): LNHDA, SQIVND (reference sequence). CDR3 in amino acids: CASSIGRDRLNEKLFF. The CDR3 DNA reads TGTGCCAGTAGTATCGGTCGGGACAGACTTAATGAAAAACTGTTTTTT.

This clone was counted only a few times. V is TRBV6-5 and J is TRBJ2-7, with D maybe TRBD2 (5 bases). V lost 5 bases, J lost 0 bases, and 14 bases lay in between. The CDR3 covers 15 residues. The germline CDR1 and CDR2 sequences are MNHEY and SVGAGI. CDR3 loop: CASSTAGESSYEQYF. CDR3 bases: TGTGCCAGCAGTACCGCCGGGGAGAGCTCCTACGAGCAGTACTTC.

J is TRBJ2-4 and V is TRBV20-1, with a possible D match to TRBD1 (5 bases). V was clipped by 3 bases and J by 0 bases, with 15 bases between them. Germline V gives CDR1 DFQATT, CDR2 SNEGSKA (reference sequence). This CDR3 has 16 amino acids. The CDR3 protein is CSASDTGRLAKNIQYF. In DNA, the CDR3 is TGCAGTGCTAGTGATACAGGAAGACTAGCCAAAAACATTCAGTACTTC.

In this sample, this clone turned up many times. The chain combines TRBV6-2 or TRBV6-3 with TRBJ2-5; TRBD1 aligns across 11 bases. V was clipped by 2 bases and J by 2 bases; unmatched bases: 7. Germline CDR1 is MNHEY and CDR2 is SVGEGT. The CDR3 runs to 17 residues. The DNA of the CDR3 is TGTGCCAGCAGTTACGATAGGGACAGGGGGAGACAAGAGACCCAGTACTTC. This encodes CASSYDRDRGRQETQYF.

The chain joins TRBV28 to TRBJ2-3; D is perhaps TRBD1 (5 bases). V was shortened by 10 bases and J by 1 base, with 15 bases between the two germline ends. The CDR3 is 14 residues long. The germline V gene encodes CDR1 MDHEN and CDR2 SYDVKM. The CDR3 loop is CATLKGHRTDTQYF. The DNA for the CDR3 is TGTGCCACCCTTAAGGGGCATCGCACAGATACGCAGTATTTT.

This chain links TRBV10-2 with TRBJ1-5; TRBD1 agrees at 8 bases. V lost 2 bases to trimming and J lost 6 bases; unmatched junction nucleotides: 3. The CDR3 sequence is 14 residues long. Germline V gives CDR1 WSHSY, CDR2 SAAADI. The CDR3 loop reads CASSEGTGRQPQHF. CDR3 nucleotide sequence: TGCGCCAGCAGTGAGGGGACAGGTCGTCAGCCCCAGCATTTT.

The chain employs TRBV19 and TRBJ1-1; possible D gene TRBD1, 5 bases. V gave up 3 bases and J gave up 2 bases, with 13 bases separating them. There are 15 residues in the CDR3. Looked up from germline, CDR1 is LNHDA and CDR2 is SQIVND (reference sequence). In nucleotides, the CDR3 is TGTGCCAGTAGTATTCTATATGGGGCTAACACTGAAGCTTTCTTT. It yields the protein CASSILYGANTEAFF. The entire variable domain, with the rest obtained from reference TRBV19 and TRBJ1-1, is as follows: DGGITQSPKYLFRKEGQNVTLSCEQNLNHDAMYWYRQDPGQGLRLIYYSQIVNDFQKGDIAEGYSVSREKKESFPLTVTSAQKNPTAFYLCASSILYGANTEAFFGQGTRLTVV.

This rearrangement joins TRBV5-5 to TRBJ1-5, with D hard to call. The CDR3 covers 15 residues. CDR1 and CDR2 from the germline V gene are SGHKS and YYEKEE (reference sequence). V dropped 3 bases and J dropped 1 base, with 11 bases sitting between them. In DNA form, the CDR3 reads TGTGCCAGCAGCTCAGGCCCTGTGAGCAATCAGCCCCAGCATTTT. Translating gives CASSSGPVSNQPQHF. The whole variable domain, remainder taken from reference TRBV5-5 and TRBJ1-5, is DAGVTQSPTHLIKTRGQQVTLRCSPISGHKSVSWYQQVLGQGPQFIFQYYEKEERGRGNFPDRFSARQFPNYSSELNVNALLLGDSALYLCASSSGPVSNQPQHFGDGTRLSIL.

The chain combines TRBV4-1 with TRBJ1-6; TRBD1 matches 9 bases. V lost 5 bases and J lost 13; bases outside the gene matches: 15. This CDR3 has 16 amino acids. Germline CDR1 and CDR2: MGHRA and YSYEKL. Here the CDR3 DNA reads TGCGCCAGCAGCGACGACAAAGGGACAGGGAGGCCGCCCCTCCACTTT. It translates to CASSDDKGTGRPPLHF.

The CDR3 nucleotides read TGTGCCAGCTCACCGAACAGGGACACTGAAGCTTTCTTT. Encoded protein: CASSPNRDTEAFF. This chain connects TRBV18 to TRBJ1-1; D may be TRBD1 (6 bases). The V gene lost 3 bases and the J gene lost 3 bases, with 8 bases spanning the gap. Germline assignment: CDR1 KGHSH and CDR2 LQKENI. This CDR3 spans 13 amino acids.

The rearrangement uses TRBV6-5 and TRBJ2-7; 8 bases map to TRBD1. V was clipped by 6 bases and J by 5 bases; unmatched bases: 9. The germline V gene has CDR1 MNHEY and CDR2 SVGAGI. The CDR3 loop spans 14 amino acids. CDR3 sequence (DNA): TGTGCCAGCAGGACCCTGACAGGGGTTGACGAGCAGTACTTC. The encoded protein is CASRTLTGVDEQYF.

The chain joins TRBV5-1 to TRBJ2-4, with TRBD2 matching over 7 bases. This CDR3 is 15 amino acids long. J was trimmed by 3 bases and V by 3 bases; bases with no gene match: 6. CDR1 and CDR2 (germline): SGHRS, YFSETQ. The CDR3 nucleotides are TGCGCCAGCAGCTCCGGGACTAACGACAAAAACATTCAGTACTTC. Translating gives CASSSGTNDKNIQYF.

V is TRBV7-9 and J is TRBJ2-1; TRBD1 might be the D (6 bases). V was pared by 5 bases and J by 0 bases, with 11 bases between. The CDR3 length is 15 residues. Germline V CDR1 and CDR2: SEHNR, FQNEAQ (reference sequence). The CDR3 region is CASSQDRASYNEQFF. The CDR3 DNA is TGTGCCAGCAGCCAGGACAGAGCCTCCTACAATGAGCAGTTCTTC.

The V call is TRBV11-3, the J call TRBJ2-2, with D unclear. The CDR3 has 13 residues. V lost 4 bases and J 7 bases, leaving 10 bases between the germline ends. The germline gives CDR1 SGHNT, CDR2 YENEEA. The CDR3 nucleotides read TGTGCCAGCAGCTCCCGGGTGGGCGGGGAGCTGTTTTTT. Translation gives CASSSRVGGELFF. Full variable domain (rest looked up from reference TRBV11-3 and TRBJ2-2): EAGVVQSPRYKIIEKKQPVAFWCNPISGHNTLYWYLQNLGQGPELLIRYENEEAVDDSQLPKDRFSAERLKGVDSTLKIQPAELGDSAVYLCASSSRVGGELFFGEGSRLTVL.

The chain uses TRBV2 and TRBJ1-3; D is undetermined. Trimming took 4 bases from V and 3 from J, leaving 19 bases between them. The length of the CDR3 is 17 residues. Germline lookup yields CDR1 SNHLY and CDR2 FYNNEI. Here the CDR3 reads CASSARAGYLFGNTIYF. The CDR3 bases are TGTGCCAGCAGTGCGAGGGCTGGCTATTTGTTTGGAAACACCATATATTTT.

The J gene is TRBJ1-6, the V gene TRBV5-6; no clear D. V shed 5 bases and J shed 8 bases, with 11 bases lying between them. Germline-derived CDR1 and CDR2 are SGHDT and YYEEEE. The CDR3 totals 13 residues. The CDR3 DNA follows: TGTGCCAGCAGGCCTCTGAGGGATTCACCCCTCCACTTT. Translating it yields CASRPLRDSPLHF. The variable domain in full, completed from reference TRBV5-6 and TRBJ1-6, reads DAGVTQSPTHLIKTRGQQVTLRCSPKSGHDTVSWYQQALGQGPQFIFQYYEEEERQRGNFPDRFSGHQFPNYSSELNVNALLLGDSALYLCASRPLRDSPLHFGNGTRLTVT.

The rearrangement uses TRBV5-8 and TRBJ1-6, with D hard to call. This CDR3 is built from 14 residues. Germline V gene data show CDR1 as SGHTS and CDR2 as YDEGEE. The V and J ends lost 8 bases and 7 bases respectively, with 16 bases between them. This CDR3 reads CASHLGAFNSPLHF. The CDR3 bases are TGTGCCAGTCATTTAGGAGCGTTCAATTCACCCCTCCACTTT. Using reference TRBV5-8 and TRBJ1-6 for the parts outside the CDR3, the full variable domain is EAGVTQSPTHLIKTRGQQATLRCSPISGHTSVYWYQQALGLGLQFLLWYDEGEERNRGNFPPRFSGRQFPNYSSELNVNALELEDSALYLCASHLGAFNSPLHFGNGTRLTVT.

This clone was seen repeatedly, ten times or more. The gene calls are TRBV19 and TRBJ2-7, with TRBD2 identical over 12 bases. Germline V gives CDR1 LNHDA, CDR2 SQIVND (reference sequence). V was pared by 5 bases and J by 5 bases, with 7 bases of the junction left unmatched. CDR3 length: 15 residues. The CDR3, as DNA: TGTGCCAGTAGTGTGACTAGCGGGGGAATCGACGAGCAGTACTTC. Amino acid sequence: CASSVTSGGIDEQYF.